This T cell receptor beta chain was profiled in a study of cytomegalovirus exposure and HLA in healthy donors. Study in general: An analysis done earlier identified fewer than 140 million unique TCR beta sequences from 150 million to 200 million T cells. Findings and caveats of the study: When a later analysis compared HLA-associated TCR beta chains with equally common others, the HLA-associated chains turned out to be more clonally expanded and to have lower generation probabilities.

Details on this clone: Its antigen is still unknown.

Both 60 Vbeta primers and 13 Jbeta primers went into the PCR. Profiled with immunoSEQ multiplex PCR; TCRdb holds only in-frame clones, not every one. The data contain 110,000 to 150,000 clones, 70% to 80% of them singletons. CDR3 length: 17 residues. The V end was cut by 1 base, the J end by 0 bases, with 13 bases between. Specimen: PBMCs. This chain links TRBV23-1 with TRBJ1-3; tentatively, D is TRBD1 (6 bases). TRBV23-1 is an ORF, with its function uncertain. The receptor comes from a woman in her 50s in good health and CMV-seronegative. The CDR3 bases are TGCGCCAGCAGTCAATGGGTCGACAGGCGCTCTGGAAACACCATATATTTT. This sequence encodes CASSQWVDRRSGNTIYF.